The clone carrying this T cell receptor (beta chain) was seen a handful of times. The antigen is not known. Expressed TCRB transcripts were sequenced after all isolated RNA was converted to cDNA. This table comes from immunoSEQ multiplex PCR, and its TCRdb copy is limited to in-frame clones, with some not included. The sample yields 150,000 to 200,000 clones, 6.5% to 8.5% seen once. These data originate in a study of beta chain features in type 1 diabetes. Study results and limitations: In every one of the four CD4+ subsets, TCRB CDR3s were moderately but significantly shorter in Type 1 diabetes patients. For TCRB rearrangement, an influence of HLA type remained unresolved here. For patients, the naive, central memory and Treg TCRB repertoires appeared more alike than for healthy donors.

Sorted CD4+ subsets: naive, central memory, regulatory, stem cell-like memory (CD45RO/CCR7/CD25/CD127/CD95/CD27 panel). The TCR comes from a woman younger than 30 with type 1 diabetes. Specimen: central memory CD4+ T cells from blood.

CDR3 residues: CASSFTGTPQSPLHF. CDR3 nucleotides: TGTGCCAGCAGTTTTACCGGGACACCACAGTCACCCCTCCACTTT. This chain links TRBV7-2 with TRBJ1-6, with D tentatively TRBD1 (6 bases). Trimming shortened V by 6 bases and J by 10 bases, and 19 bases separated the two germline ends. This CDR3 contains 15 residues. CDR1 SGHTA and CDR2 FQGNSA come from the germline V gene.